This T cell receptor (beta chain) stems from a study of blood T cell repertoires in COVID-19. Turning to the study itself: Samples representing acute and convalescent COVID-19 were sourced from the United States, Italy and Spain. Sample material is recorded as cDNA or gDNA derived from T cells, B-cell-depleted T cells, or PBMCs.

Looked up from germline, CDR1 is SGHRS and CDR2 is YFSETQ. The CDR3 is 16 amino acids. V gave up 2 bases and J gave up 0 bases, with 13 bases separating them. The assay was immunoSEQ multiplex PCR, and TCRdb's table has in-frame clones only and misses some. This table holds 80,000 or so clones, roughly 79% found once. This clone was picked up one time. The TCR originated in an elderly man with acute or convalescent COVID-19. The chain combines TRBV5-1 with TRBJ2-3; tentative D call: TRBD2 (6 bases). Sequencing was performed on peripheral blood. CDR3 sequence reads: CASSFRGGTSTDTQYF. The CDR3 bases are TGCGCCAGCAGCTTTCGGGGAGGTACTAGCACAGATACGCAGTATTTT. The full variable domain, with the rest looked up from reference TRBV5-1 and TRBJ2-3, is KAGVTQTPRYLIKTRGQQVTLSCSPISGHRSVSWYQQTPGQGLQFLFEYFSETQRNKGNFPGRFSGRQFSNSRSEMNVSTLELGDSALYLCASSFRGGTSTDTQYFGPGTRLTVL.